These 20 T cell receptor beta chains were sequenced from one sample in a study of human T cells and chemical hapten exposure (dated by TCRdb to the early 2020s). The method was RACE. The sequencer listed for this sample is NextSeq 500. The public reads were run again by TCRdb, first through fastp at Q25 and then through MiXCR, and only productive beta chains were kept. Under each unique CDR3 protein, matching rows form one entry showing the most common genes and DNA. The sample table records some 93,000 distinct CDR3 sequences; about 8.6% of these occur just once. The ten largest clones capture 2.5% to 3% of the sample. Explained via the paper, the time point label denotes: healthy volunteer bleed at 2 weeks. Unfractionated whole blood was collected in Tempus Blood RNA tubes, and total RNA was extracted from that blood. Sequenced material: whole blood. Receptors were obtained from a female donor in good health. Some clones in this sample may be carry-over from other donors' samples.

This CDR3 is CSVRTGGPGYEQYF. The CDR3 DNA sequence: TGCAGCGTTCGCACAGGGGGCCCCGGATACGAGCAGTACTTC. V and J are TRBV29-1 and TRBJ2-7, with 9 bases that match TRBD1. This CDR3 has 14 amino acids. Germline trimming cut 5 bases from V and 4 bases from J; bases unmatched to any gene: 9. Looked up from germline, CDR1 is SQVTM and CDR2 is ANQGSEA.

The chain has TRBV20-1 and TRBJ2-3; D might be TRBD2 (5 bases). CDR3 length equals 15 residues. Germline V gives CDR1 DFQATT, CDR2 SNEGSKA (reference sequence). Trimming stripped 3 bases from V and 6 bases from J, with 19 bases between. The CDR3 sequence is CSASADGERSDTQYF. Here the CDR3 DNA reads TGCAGTGCTAGCGCCGACGGGGAGAGGAGCGATACGCAGTATTTT.

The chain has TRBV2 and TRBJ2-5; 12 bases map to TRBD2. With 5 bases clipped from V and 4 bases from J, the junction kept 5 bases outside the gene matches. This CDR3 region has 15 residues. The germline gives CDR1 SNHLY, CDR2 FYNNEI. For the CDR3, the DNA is TGTGCCAGCAGTCCAACGACTAGCGGGAGAGAGACCCAGTACTTC. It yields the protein CASSPTTSGRETQYF. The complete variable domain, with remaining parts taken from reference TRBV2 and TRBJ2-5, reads EPEVTQTPSHQVTQMGQEVILRCVPISNHLYFYWYRQILGQKVEFLVSFYNNEISEKSEIFDDQFSVERPDGSNFTLKIRSTKLEDSAMYFCASSPTTSGRETQYFGPGTRLLVL.

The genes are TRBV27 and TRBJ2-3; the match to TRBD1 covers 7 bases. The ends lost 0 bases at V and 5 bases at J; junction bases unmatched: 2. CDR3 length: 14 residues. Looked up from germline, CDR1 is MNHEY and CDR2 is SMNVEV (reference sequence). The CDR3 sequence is CASSLSDRQDTQYF. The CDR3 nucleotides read TGTGCCAGCAGTTTATCGGACAGGCAAGATACGCAGTATTTT.

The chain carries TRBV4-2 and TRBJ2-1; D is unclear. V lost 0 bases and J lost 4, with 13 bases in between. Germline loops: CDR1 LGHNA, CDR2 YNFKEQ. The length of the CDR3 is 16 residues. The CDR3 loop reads CASSQDMSEPYNEQFF. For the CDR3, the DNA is TGTGCCAGCAGCCAAGATATGAGCGAACCTTACAATGAGCAGTTCTTC.

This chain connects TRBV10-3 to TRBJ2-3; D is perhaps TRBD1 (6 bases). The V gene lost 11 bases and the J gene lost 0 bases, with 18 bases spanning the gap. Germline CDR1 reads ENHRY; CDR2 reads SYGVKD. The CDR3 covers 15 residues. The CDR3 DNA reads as TGTGCCCTTTGTGGGACAACCCTTAGCACAGATACGCAGTATTTT. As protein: CALCGTTLSTDTQYF.

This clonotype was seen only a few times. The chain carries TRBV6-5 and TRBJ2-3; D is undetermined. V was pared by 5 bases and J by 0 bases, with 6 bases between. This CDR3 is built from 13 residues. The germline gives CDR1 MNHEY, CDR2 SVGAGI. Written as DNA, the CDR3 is TGTGCCAGCAGTCGTCCCAGCACAGATACGCAGTATTTT. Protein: CASSRPSTDTQYF.

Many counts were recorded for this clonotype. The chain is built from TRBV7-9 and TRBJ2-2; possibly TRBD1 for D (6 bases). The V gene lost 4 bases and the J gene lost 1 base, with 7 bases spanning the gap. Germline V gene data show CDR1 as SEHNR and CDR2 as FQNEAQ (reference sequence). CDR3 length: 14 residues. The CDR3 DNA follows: TGTGCCAGCAGCTCGGGACAGAACACCGGGGAGCTGTTTTTT. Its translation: CASSSGQNTGELFF.

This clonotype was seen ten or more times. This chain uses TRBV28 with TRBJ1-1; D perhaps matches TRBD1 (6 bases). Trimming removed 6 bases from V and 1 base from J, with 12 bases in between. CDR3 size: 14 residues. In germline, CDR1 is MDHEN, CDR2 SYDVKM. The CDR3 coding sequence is TGTGCCAGCAGGGATGGGGGCGAGAACACTGAAGCTTTCTTT. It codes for CASRDGGENTEAFF.

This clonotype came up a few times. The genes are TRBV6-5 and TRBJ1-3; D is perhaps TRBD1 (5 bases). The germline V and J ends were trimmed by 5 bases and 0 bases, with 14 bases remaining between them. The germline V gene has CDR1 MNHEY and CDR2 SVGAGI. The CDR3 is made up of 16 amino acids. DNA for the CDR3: TGTGCCAGCAGTAGGAACGGGGGAATCTCTGGAAACACCATATATTTT. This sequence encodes CASSRNGGISGNTIYF.

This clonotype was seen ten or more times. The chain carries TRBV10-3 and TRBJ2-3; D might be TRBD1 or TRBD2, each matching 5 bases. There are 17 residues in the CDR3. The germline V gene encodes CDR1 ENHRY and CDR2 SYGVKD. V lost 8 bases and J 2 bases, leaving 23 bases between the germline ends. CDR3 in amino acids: CAIGTPGTQAPTDTQYF. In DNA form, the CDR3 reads TGTGCCATCGGAACCCCCGGGACCCAGGCCCCCACAGATACGCAGTATTTT.

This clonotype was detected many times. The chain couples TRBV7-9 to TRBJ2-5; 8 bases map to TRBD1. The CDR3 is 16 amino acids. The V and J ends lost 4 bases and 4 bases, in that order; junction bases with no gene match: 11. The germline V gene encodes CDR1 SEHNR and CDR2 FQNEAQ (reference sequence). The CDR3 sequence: CASSWGSTGVGETQYF. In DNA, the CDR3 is TGTGCCAGCAGCTGGGGATCGACAGGGGTCGGAGAGACCCAGTACTTC.

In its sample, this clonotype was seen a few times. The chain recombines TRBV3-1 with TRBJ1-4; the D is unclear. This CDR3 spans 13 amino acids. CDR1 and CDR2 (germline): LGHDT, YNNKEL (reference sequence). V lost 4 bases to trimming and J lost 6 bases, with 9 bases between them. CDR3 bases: TGTGCCAGCAGCCTCGGACCCGATGAAAAACTGTTTTTT. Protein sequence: CASSLGPDEKLFF.

Written as DNA, the CDR3 is TGCAGTGCCGAAGTCCCTAGCGGGAGGGCCGGAGAGAAAGATACGCAGTATTTT. It is translated as CSAEVPSGRAGEKDTQYF. The rearrangement links TRBV20-1 to TRBJ2-3; 12 nucleotides agree with TRBD2. Germline CDR1 is DFQATT and CDR2 is SNEGSKA (reference sequence). The CDR3 contains 18 residues. V was pared by 6 bases and J by 5 bases, with 18 bases of the junction left unmatched.

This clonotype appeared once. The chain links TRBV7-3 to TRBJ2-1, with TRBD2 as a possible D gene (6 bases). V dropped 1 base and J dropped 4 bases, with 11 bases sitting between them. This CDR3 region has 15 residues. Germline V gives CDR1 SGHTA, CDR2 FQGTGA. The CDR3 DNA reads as TGTGCCAGCAGCTTAAGCTCTAGCGCTTACAATGAGCAGTTCTTC. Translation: CASSLSSSAYNEQFF.

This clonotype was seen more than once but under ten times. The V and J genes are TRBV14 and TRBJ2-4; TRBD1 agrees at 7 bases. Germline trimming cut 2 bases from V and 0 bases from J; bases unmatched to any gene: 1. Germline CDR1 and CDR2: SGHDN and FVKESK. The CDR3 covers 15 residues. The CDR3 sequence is CASSQQGVAKNIQYF. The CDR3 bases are TGTGCCAGCAGCCAACAGGGGGTAGCCAAAAACATTCAGTACTTC.

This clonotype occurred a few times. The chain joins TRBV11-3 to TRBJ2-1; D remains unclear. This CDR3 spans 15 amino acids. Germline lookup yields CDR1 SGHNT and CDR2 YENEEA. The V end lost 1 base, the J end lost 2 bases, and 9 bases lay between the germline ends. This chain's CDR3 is CASSLGLVAYNEQFF. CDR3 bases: TGTGCCAGCAGCTTAGGTCTAGTTGCCTACAATGAGCAGTTCTTC.

DNA for the CDR3: TGCAGTGCTAGAGATCTAACAGGGAGTCAGCCCCAGCATTTT. Encoded protein: CSARDLTGSQPQHF. The chain links TRBV20-1 to TRBJ1-5; TRBD1 is a possible D gene (6 bases). The V gene's germline CDR1 is DFQATT and CDR2 SNEGSKA (reference sequence). The V end lost 0 bases, the J end lost 6 bases, and 12 bases lay between the germline ends. This CDR3 has 14 amino acids.

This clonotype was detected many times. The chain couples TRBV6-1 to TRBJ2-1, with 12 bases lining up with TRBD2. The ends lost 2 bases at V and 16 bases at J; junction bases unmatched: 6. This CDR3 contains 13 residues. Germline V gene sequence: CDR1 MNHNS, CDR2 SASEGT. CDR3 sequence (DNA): TGTGCCAGCAGTGAAAGACTAGCGGGAGTTTTTTTCTTC. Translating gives CASSERLAGVFFF.

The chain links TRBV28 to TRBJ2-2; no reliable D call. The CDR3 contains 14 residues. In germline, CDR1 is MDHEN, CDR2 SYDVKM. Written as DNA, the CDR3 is TGTGGGGTCCGGGCAGAGCCGAACACCGGGGAGCTGTTTTTT. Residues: CGVRAEPNTGELFF.